Listed below are T cell receptor beta chains from one sample, sequenced in a study of T cell repertoires in cytomegalovirus infection. One entry per CDR3 protein results from TCRdb running MiXCR on the reads. Seen here are some 77,000 distinct CDR3 sequences, roughly 3.6% observed once, and the top ten hold under 5.5%. The sequenced sample was PBMCs. Source of these receptors: a human donor in good health (CMV status not recorded). Some clones in this sample may be carry-over from other donors' samples. Both conserved end residues are part of each CDR3. The D gene is left open where the match is weak. Some rows mark clone size as missing; the rest say once, few, many or name a class of expanded clone.

TRBV7-8	many	.	TRBJ1-1	CASSSQGLGTEAFF	TGTGCCAGCAGCTCACAGGGATTGGGGACTGAAGCTTTCTTT
TRBV19	many	.	TRBJ1-2	CASSIRPSYGYTF	TGTGCCAGTAGTATTCGGCCCTCCTATGGCTACACCTTC
TRBV7-2	many	TRBD1	TRBJ1-6	CASSLGDSLSPLHF	TGTGCCAGCAGCTTAGGGGACAGCCTTTCACCCCTCCACTTT
TRBV9	many	TRBD1	TRBJ1-1	CASSPRDRNTEAFF	TGTGCCAGCAGCCCCAGGGACAGGAACACTGAAGCTTTCTTT
TRBV5-8	many	.	TRBJ1-5	CASSFSENQPQHF	TGTGCCAGCAGCTTCTCCGAGAATCAGCCCCAGCATTTT
TRBV5-8	many	TRBD2	TRBJ2-1	CASSLSGGVYNEQFF	TGTGCCAGCAGTCTTAGCGGGGGAGTCTACAATGAGCAGTTCTTC
TRBV27	few	.	TRBJ1-1	CASSLSLYTEAFF	TGTGCCAGCAGTTTATCGTTGTACACTGAAGCTTTCTTT
TRBV27	many	TRBD1	TRBJ1-2	CASSADRGYGYTF	TGTGCCAGCAGTGCGGACAGGGGCTATGGCTACACCTTC
TRBV6-2/TRBV6-3	.	.	TRBJ1-2	CASSYAGAENYGYTF	TGTGCCAGCAGCTACGCAGGGGCAGAGAACTATGGCTACACCTTC
TRBV7-8	many	.	TRBJ1-1	CASSLTDRNTEAFF	TGTGCCAGCAGCTTGACCGATAGAAACACTGAAGCTTTCTTT
TRBV12-3/TRBV12-4	many	TRBD1	TRBJ2-5	CASTVTGEGLMETQYF	TGTGCCAGCACAGTGACAGGGGAAGGGTTAATGGAGACCCAGTACTTC
TRBV7-2	many	TRBD1	TRBJ1-2	CASSLGTGSGYTF	TGTGCCAGCAGCTTAGGGACAGGGAGTGGCTACACCTTC
TRBV7-2	many	.	TRBJ1-5	CASSLGQGKVQPQHF	TGTGCCAGCAGCTTAGGGCAGGGAAAGGTTCAGCCCCAGCATTTT
TRBV5-4	many	TRBD1	TRBJ2-1	CASSQDREFYNEQFF	TGTGCCAGCAGTCAGGACAGGGAGTTCTACAATGAGCAGTTCTTC
TRBV27	.	.	TRBJ1-6	CASSLTSGTEHTPLHF	TGTGCCAGCAGTTTGACATCCGGGACGGAACATACGCCCCTCCACTTT
TRBV7-9	many	.	TRBJ1-4	CASSPEATGEKLFF	TGTGCCAGCAGCCCAGAGGCGACAGGTGAAAAACTGTTTTTT
TRBV7-2	many	.	TRBJ2-3	CASNQGWGTSTDTQYF	TGTGCCAGCAACCAGGGGTGGGGAACTAGCACAGATACGCAGTATTTT
TRBV11-2	many	.	TRBJ2-3	CASSLRGQRRTDTQYF	TGTGCCAGCAGCTTAAGAGGCCAGCGGCGCACAGATACGCAGTATTTT
TRBV7-2	many	TRBD2	TRBJ2-6	CASPGRGGANVLTF	TGTGCCAGCCCGGGGAGGGGTGGGGCCAACGTCCTGACTTTC
TRBV7-2	many	.	TRBJ2-3	CASSLDRIANTQYF	TGTGCCAGCAGCTTAGACCGTATTGCGAATACGCAGTATTTT
TRBV28	many	TRBD1	TRBJ2-1	CASSLWGQGGYNEQFF	TGTGCCAGCAGTTTGTGGGGACAGGGTGGCTACAATGAGCAGTTCTTC
TRBV5-1	many	.	TRBJ2-1	CASSTRSRNNEQFF	TGCGCCAGCAGCACCCGATCCAGAAACAATGAGCAGTTCTTC
TRBV28	many	.	TRBJ2-1	CASSTQYLGRRNEQFF	TGTGCCAGCAGTACCCAATATTTGGGCCGTCGCAATGAGCAGTTCTTC
TRBV5-1	many	.	TRBJ1-1	CASSFNGRDTEAFF	TGCGCCAGCAGCTTTAACGGGCGGGACACTGAAGCTTTCTTT
TRBV7-9	many	.	TRBJ2-7	CASSFSEGSYEQYF	TGTGCCAGCAGCTTCTCTGAGGGTAGCTACGAGCAGTACTTC
TRBV12-3/TRBV12-4	many	.	TRBJ1-5	CASSAYGGSGQPQHF	TGTGCCAGCAGTGCCTATGGGGGCTCGGGACAGCCCCAGCATTTT
TRBV2	many	.	TRBJ2-7	CASRGDTYEQYF	TGTGCCAGCAGGGGGGACACCTACGAGCAGTACTTC
TRBV7-2	many	TRBD2	TRBJ2-1	CASSLGGGPPPEQFF	TGTGCCAGCAGCTTAGGCGGGGGGCCCCCCCCTGAGCAGTTCTTC
TRBV4-1	many	.	TRBJ2-7	CASSQILHSSYEQYF	TGCGCCAGCAGCCAGATCCTACATAGCTCCTACGAGCAGTACTTC
TRBV7-9	many	.	TRBJ2-7	CASSLVTSSSYEQYF	TGTGCCAGCAGCTTAGTTACGTCCAGCTCCTACGAGCAGTACTTC
TRBV7-8	many	TRBD2	TRBJ2-1	CASSLVGLADSPSSYNEQFF	TGTGCCAGCAGCTTAGTGGGACTAGCGGACAGCCCGAGCTCCTACAATGAGCAGTTCTTC
TRBV7-2	many	.	TRBJ1-1	CASSLAPRAEAFF	TGTGCCAGCAGCTTAGCTCCTAGGGCTGAAGCTTTCTTT
TRBV4-1	many	TRBD1	TRBJ1-5	CASSQELTGVQPQHF	TGCGCCAGCAGCCAAGAGTTAACAGGGGTTCAGCCCCAGCATTTT
TRBV5-1	many	.	TRBJ2-7	CASSSRGGSYEQYF	TGCGCCAGCAGCTCCCGGGGAGGCTCCTACGAGCAGTACTTC
TRBV20-1	many	TRBD2	TRBJ2-7	CSARDRLAGGYEQYF	TGCAGTGCTAGAGATCGGCTAGCGGGGGGCTACGAGCAGTACTTC
TRBV27	many	.	TRBJ1-5	CASSLSSRDQPQHF	TGTGCCAGCAGTTTATCGAGTAGGGATCAGCCCCAGCATTTT
TRBV28	many	.	TRBJ2-6	CASSLSGWGAGANVLTF	TGTGCCAGCAGTTTAAGTGGATGGGGGGCTGGGGCCAACGTCCTGACTTTC
TRBV6-2/TRBV6-3	many	TRBD1	TRBJ1-2	CASSHRSRQGGYGYTF	TGTGCCAGCAGCCACCGATCGAGACAGGGGGGATATGGCTACACCTTC
TRBV27	many	.	TRBJ1-1	CASSPDPSGTEAFF	TGTGCCAGCAGTCCGGACCCGTCGGGGACTGAAGCTTTCTTT
TRBV10-1	many	TRBD2	TRBJ2-1	CASSKTSGGGYNEQFF	TGCGCCAGCAGTAAGACTAGCGGGGGGGGGTACAATGAGCAGTTCTTC
TRBV28	many	TRBD2	TRBJ2-5	CASSFVLAGTEETQYF	TGTGCCAGCAGTTTTGTCCTAGCGGGGACGGAAGAGACCCAGTACTTC